This TCR beta chain is drawn from a study of Graves' ophthalmopathy and Graves' hyperthyroidism. Transcripts of RNA were the source for amplifying TCR beta CDR3 regions. HTBI-primed first-round RT-PCR preceded second-round multiplex PCR. TCRdb passed the multiplex PCR reads through MiXCR, listing each CDR3 protein once. The sample contains around 660,000 distinct CDR3 sequences, roughly 39% of which appear only once. V gave up 5 bases and J gave up 5 bases; unmatched junction bases: 2. The germline V gene encodes CDR1 DFQATT and CDR2 SNEGSKA (reference sequence). CDR3 length equals 11 residues. This clonotype was seen ten or more times.

The material sequenced was peripheral blood. The V and J genes are TRBV20-1 and TRBJ2-5, with 7 bases aligning to TRBD2. The source of this sequence is an adult man with Graves' ophthalmopathy. CDR3 residues: CSAWGGETQYF. Here the CDR3 DNA reads TGCAGTGCTTGGGGGGGGGAGACCCAGTACTTC.